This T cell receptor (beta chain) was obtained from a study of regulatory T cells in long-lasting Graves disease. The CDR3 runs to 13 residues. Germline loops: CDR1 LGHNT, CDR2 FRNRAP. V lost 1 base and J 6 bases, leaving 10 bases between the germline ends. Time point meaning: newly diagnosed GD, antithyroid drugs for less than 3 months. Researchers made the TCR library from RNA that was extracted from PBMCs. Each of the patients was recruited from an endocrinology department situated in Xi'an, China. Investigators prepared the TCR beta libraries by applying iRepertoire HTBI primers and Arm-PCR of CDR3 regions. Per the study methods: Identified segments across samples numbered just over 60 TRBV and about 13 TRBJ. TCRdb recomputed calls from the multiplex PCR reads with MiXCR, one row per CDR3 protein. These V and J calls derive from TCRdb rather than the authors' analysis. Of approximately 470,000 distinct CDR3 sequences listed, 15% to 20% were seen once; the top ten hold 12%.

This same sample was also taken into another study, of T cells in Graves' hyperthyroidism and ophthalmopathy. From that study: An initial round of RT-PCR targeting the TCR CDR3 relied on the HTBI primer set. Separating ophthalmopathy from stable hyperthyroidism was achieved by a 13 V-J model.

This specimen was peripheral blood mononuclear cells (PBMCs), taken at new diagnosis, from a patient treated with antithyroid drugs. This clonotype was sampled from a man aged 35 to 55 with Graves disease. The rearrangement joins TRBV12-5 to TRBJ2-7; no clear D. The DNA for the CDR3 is TGTGCTAGTGGTTTGGAACTCTCGACCGAGCAGTACTTC. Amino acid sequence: CASGLELSTEQYF.